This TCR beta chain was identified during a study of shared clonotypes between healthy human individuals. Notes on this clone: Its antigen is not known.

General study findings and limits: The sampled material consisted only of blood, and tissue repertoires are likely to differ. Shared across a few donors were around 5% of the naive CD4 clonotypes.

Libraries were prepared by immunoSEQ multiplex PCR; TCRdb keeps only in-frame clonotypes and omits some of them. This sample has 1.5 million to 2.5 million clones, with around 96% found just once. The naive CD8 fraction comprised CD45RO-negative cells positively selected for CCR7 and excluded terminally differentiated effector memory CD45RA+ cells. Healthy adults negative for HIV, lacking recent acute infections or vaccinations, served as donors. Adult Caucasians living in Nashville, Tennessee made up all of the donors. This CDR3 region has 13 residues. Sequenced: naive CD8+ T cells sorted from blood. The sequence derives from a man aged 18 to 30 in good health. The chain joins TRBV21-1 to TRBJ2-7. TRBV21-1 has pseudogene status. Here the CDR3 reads CASSNEGSYEQYF. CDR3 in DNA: TGTGCCAGCAGCAACGAGGGGTCCTACGAGCAGTACTTC.